Below, 22 T cell receptor beta chains from the same sample are listed, as sequenced in a study of T cell responses to AZD1222 COVID-19 vaccine. The table came from immunoSEQ multiplex PCR; TCRdb's copy has only in-frame clones and leaves some out. The sample comprises around 110,000 clones, about 90% of which are singletons, and roughly 1.4% rests with the top ten. This specimen consisted of peripheral blood, obtained 28 days after the second AZD1222 dose. The receptor set was obtained from an adult who received the AZD1222 COVID-19 vaccine.

This sequence joins TRBV6-5 and TRBJ1-2; D perhaps matches TRBD1 (5 bases). Germline V CDR1 and CDR2: MNHEY, SVGAGI. The CDR3 has 13 residues. Deletions cut 7 bases from V and 4 bases from J, with 13 bases between. The CDR3 spells CASNKGRAYGYTF. In DNA, the CDR3 is TGTGCCAGCAATAAGGGCAGGGCCTATGGCTACACCTTC.

The chain is built from TRBV19 and TRBJ1-5; possible D gene TRBD1, 5 bases. From germline, CDR1 is LNHDA and CDR2 SQIVND (reference sequence). Trimming pared 7 bases from V and 3 bases from J, leaving 16 bases between. This CDR3 is 15 amino acids long. The CDR3 loop is CASTPYTGTNQPQHF. The CDR3 DNA is TGTGCCAGTACCCCTTATACAGGAACCAATCAGCCCCAGCATTTT.

V and J are TRBV27 and TRBJ1-6, with no clear D. Germline values: CDR1 MNHEY, CDR2 SMNVEV (reference sequence). The ends were cut back, 0 bases at V and 10 bases at J, with 10 bases in the middle. The CDR3 length is 14 residues. In DNA, the CDR3 is TGTGCCAGCAGTTTATCAGGAGTGTCATCACCCCTCCACTTT. Its protein is CASSLSGVSSPLHF.

Written as DNA, the CDR3 is TGTGCCAGCAGTGACTCCCCCGGCGGGGGATCAGTAGATACGCAGTATTTT. Encoded protein: CASSDSPGGGSVDTQYF. The rearrangement joins TRBV6-4 to TRBJ2-3; 7 nucleotides match TRBD2. The CDR3 extends over 17 amino acids. J gave up 5 bases and V 0 bases, and 11 bases lay outside the gene matches. Per germline, CDR1 MRHNA and CDR2 SNTAGT.

The J gene is TRBJ2-1, the V gene TRBV7-2, with 7 bases that match TRBD2. Germline CDR1 is SGHTA and CDR2 is FQGNSA. The CDR3 loop spans 15 amino acids. V lost 5 bases to trimming and J lost 5 bases; unmatched junction nucleotides: 9. CDR3: CASSATSLRNNEQFF. The CDR3 DNA reads as TGTGCCAGCAGCGCGACTAGCTTGAGGAACAATGAGCAGTTCTTC.

This chain uses TRBV18 with TRBJ1-3; TRBD1 agrees at 10 bases. The ends lost 4 bases at V and 4 bases at J; junction bases unmatched: 13. Germline CDR1 KGHSH, CDR2 LQKENI. The length of the CDR3 is 18 residues. The CDR3 region has the DNA TGTGCCAGCTCACGAACGGGACAGGGGATCGGAGACGGAAACACCATATATTTT. Amino acid sequence: CASSRTGQGIGDGNTIYF.

This chain connects TRBV7-3 to TRBJ2-2; unclear D gene. The germline V gene encodes CDR1 SGHTA and CDR2 FQGTGA. The CDR3 spans 14 residues. The V end was cut by 1 base, the J end by 1 base, with 4 bases between. The DNA for the CDR3 is TGTGCCAGCAGCTTAAACCAGAACACCGGGGAGCTGTTTTTT. Its protein product is CASSLNQNTGELFF. Based on the CDR3 plus reference TRBV7-3 and TRBJ2-2, the full variable domain is GAGVSQTPSNKVTEKGKYVELRCDPISGHTALYWYRQSLGQGPEFLIYFQGTGAADDSGLPNDRFFAVRPEGSVSTLKIQRTERGDSAVYLCASSLNQNTGELFFGEGSRLTVL.

The chain has TRBV10-3 and TRBJ2-1, with D possibly matching TRBD2 (5 bases). Trimming stripped 6 bases from V and 0 bases from J, with 12 bases between. Looked up from germline, CDR1 is ENHRY and CDR2 is SYGVKD. The CDR3 loop spans 15 amino acids. CDR3 DNA sequence: TGTGCCATCAGGGCCATAGGGAGCTCCTACAATGAGCAGTTCTTC. Translating gives CAIRAIGSSYNEQFF.

The rearrangement links TRBV11-3 to TRBJ1-1; weak D call: TRBD1 (6 bases). Trimming shortened V by 6 bases and J by 4 bases, and 15 bases separated the two germline ends. The CDR3 is 14 amino acids. Germline V gene lookup returns CDR1 SGHNT and CDR2 YENEEA. CDR3 nucleotide sequence: TGTGCCAGCAGTCGAACAGGGATATCCACTGAAGCTTTCTTT. Translating it yields CASSRTGISTEAFF.

The V gene is TRBV6-5, the J gene TRBJ2-1; 9 nucleotides align to TRBD2. Germline V gene sequence: CDR1 MNHEY, CDR2 SVGAGI. This CDR3 contains 13 residues. Germline trimming cut 6 bases from V and 9 bases from J; bases unmatched to any gene: 6. Here the CDR3 DNA reads TGTGCCAGCAGCGCTAGCGGGACGATTGAGCAGTTCTTC. Its translation: CASSASGTIEQFF.

The J gene is TRBJ2-5, the V gene TRBV5-4; tentative D call: TRBD2 (6 bases). This CDR3 has 13 amino acids. CDR1 is SGHNT, CDR2 YYREEE, per germline (reference sequence). V dropped 2 bases and J dropped 3 bases, with 8 bases sitting between them. The DNA for the CDR3 is TGTGCCAGCAGCTTTCCGGGGGAAGAGACCCAGTACTTC. This encodes CASSFPGEETQYF. Looking up the rest from reference TRBV5-4 and TRBJ2-5 gives the full variable domain: ETGVTQSPTHLIKTRGQQVTLRCSSQSGHNTVSWYQQALGQGPQFIFQYYREEENGRGNFPPRFSGLQFPNYSSELNVNALELDDSALYLCASSFPGEETQYFGPGTRLLVL.

This clone appeared once. The gene calls are TRBV5-8 and TRBJ2-1; no reliable D call. With 3 bases removed from V and 7 bases from J, the gap between germline ends came to 14 bases. The germline CDR1 and CDR2 sequences are SGHTS and YDEGEE. The CDR3 spans 14 residues. CDR3 protein: CASSSRGFKNEQFF. The CDR3 DNA sequence: TGTGCCAGCAGCTCACGAGGTTTTAAGAATGAGCAGTTCTTC.

This chain connects TRBV20-1 to TRBJ1-5; D is uncertain. V lost 6 bases and J 9 bases, leaving 18 bases between the germline ends. Germline CDR1 reads DFQATT; CDR2 reads SNEGSKA (reference sequence). This CDR3 is 13 amino acids long. CDR3 coding DNA: TGCAGTGCCAGTCGGCCACAAGTGGGGCCCCAGCATTTT. It encodes CSASRPQVGPQHF.

J is TRBJ2-3 and V is TRBV5-6; TRBD2 matches 13 bases. This CDR3 has 17 amino acids. Germline lookup yields CDR1 SGHDT and CDR2 YYEEEE. With V trimmed by 4 bases and J by 2 bases, 7 bases remained unmatched. DNA of the CDR3: TGTGCCAGCAGCACCGGACTAGCGGGAGCAGCCACAGATACGCAGTATTTT. Protein sequence: CASSTGLAGAATDTQYF.

This clone was detected once. This sequence joins TRBV29-1 and TRBJ1-6; possible D gene TRBD1, 6 bases. The CDR3 has 15 residues. Germline CDR1 is SQVTM and CDR2 is ANQGSEA. V lost 8 bases, J lost 9 bases, and 23 bases lay in between. This CDR3 is CSPPGTRFQISPLHF. CDR3 sequence (DNA): TGCAGCCCCCCCGGGACACGATTTCAGATTTCACCCCTCCACTTT.

The V and J genes are TRBV5-1 and TRBJ1-2; TRBD1 might be the D (5 bases). This CDR3 is 15 amino acids long. Per germline, CDR1 SGHRS and CDR2 YFSETQ. Trimming took off 5 bases at V and 2 bases at J, with 16 bases between the two ends. CDR3 coding DNA: TGCGCCAGCAGTTTTTCGTCGTGGGGCAACTATGGCTACACCTTC. Translating it yields CASSFSSWGNYGYTF.

V is TRBV27 and J is TRBJ1-3; the D gene is possibly TRBD1 (5 bases). This CDR3 has 15 amino acids. The germline V gene encodes CDR1 MNHEY and CDR2 SMNVEV (reference sequence). V was cut by 6 bases and J by 3 bases, with 15 bases left in between. CDR3 in amino acids: CASRELWDGGNTIYF. DNA of the CDR3: TGTGCCAGCAGGGAACTGTGGGACGGTGGAAACACCATATATTTT.

V and J are TRBV6-5 and TRBJ1-1; D gene uncertain. Germline CDR1 MNHEY, CDR2 SVGAGI. CDR3 length: 13 amino acids. Trimming took off 6 bases at V and 4 bases at J, with 12 bases between the two ends. CDR3 nucleotides: TGTGCCAGCAGCCAAATAGAGGGCACTGAAGCTTTCTTT. Its protein product is CASSQIEGTEAFF.

The rearrangement links TRBV10-2 to TRBJ1-3; D remains unclear. V was shortened by 3 bases and J by 4 bases, with 10 bases between the two germline ends. Per the germline V gene, CDR1 is WSHSY and CDR2 is SAAADI. The CDR3 sequence is 14 residues long. The CDR3 nucleotides read TGCGCCAGCAGTGATGAGACTTTCGGAAACACCATATATTTT. It is translated as CASSDETFGNTIYF.

The chain joins TRBV19 to TRBJ2-1, with TRBD2 matching 16 bases. In germline, CDR1 is LNHDA, CDR2 SQIVND (reference sequence). This CDR3 contains 18 residues. Trimming took 5 bases from V and 0 from J; bases not matched to a gene: 4. CDR3 loop: CASSRGTSGRASYNEQFF. The DNA for the CDR3 is TGTGCCAGTAGTCGGGGGACTAGCGGGAGGGCCTCCTACAATGAGCAGTTCTTC.

The chain combines TRBV6-5 with TRBJ1-2; possible D gene TRBD1, 5 bases. Germline loops: CDR1 MNHEY, CDR2 SVGAGI. This CDR3 spans 14 amino acids. Trimming stripped 6 bases from V and 3 bases from J, with 14 bases between. The chain's CDR3 is CASRRDTGDYGYTF. As DNA, the CDR3 is TGTGCCAGCAGGCGCGATACAGGAGACTATGGCTACACCTTC.

In its sample, this clone was seen a few times. The chain recombines TRBV6-5 with TRBJ2-7, with D possibly matching TRBD2 (6 bases). Trimming left V 0 bases short and J 0 bases short, with 12 bases between. Germline V gene lookup returns CDR1 MNHEY and CDR2 SVGAGI. The CDR3 is made up of 16 amino acids. CDR3 DNA sequence: TGTGCCAGCAGTTACTCAATTCGGGACTTCTCCTACGAGCAGTACTTC. Protein: CASSYSIRDFSYEQYF.